Listed below are T cell receptor beta chains from one sample, sequenced in a study of shared clonotypes between healthy human individuals. This table comes from immunoSEQ multiplex PCR, and its TCRdb copy is limited to in-frame clones, with some not included. The data contain roughly 1,500,000 clones, approximately 98% of them singletons. The source material was naive CD4+ T cells sorted from blood. The origin of the receptors is a man aged 25-45 years in good health. Both conserved end residues are part of each CDR3.

len: 10
v_gene: TRBV29-1
j_gene: TRBJ2-1
CDR3aa: CSVEGGKQFF

len: 14
v_gene: TRBV11-2
j_gene: TRBJ1-4
CDR3aa: CASSLLRPGGKLFF

len: 16
v_gene: TRBV11-2
j_gene: TRBJ2-7
CDR3aa: CASSPPRGTSSYEQYF

len: 16
v_gene: TRBV7-9
j_gene: TRBJ2-3
CDR3aa: CASTRGTSATTDTQYF

len: 14
v_gene: TRBV5-1
j_gene: TRBJ2-3
CDR3aa: CASSLGSRTDTQYF

len: 16
v_gene: TRBV28
j_gene: TRBJ2-1
CDR3aa: CASSFPGLSSYNEQFF

len: 14
v_gene: TRBV5-1
j_gene: TRBJ2-7
CDR3aa: CASSFGPGSYEQYF

len: 14
v_gene: TRBV5-6
j_gene: TRBJ2-4
CDR3aa: CASSLAPGGYIQYF

len: 15
v_gene: TRBV19
j_gene: TRBJ2-1
CDR3aa: CASSIAASYVGEQFF

len: 12
v_gene: TRBV19
j_gene: TRBJ2-1
CDR3aa: CASSIRSGEEFF

len: 13
v_gene: TRBV2
j_gene: TRBJ2-7
CDR3aa: CASSDRAGSEQYF

len: 16
v_gene: TRBV9
j_gene: TRBJ2-3
CDR3aa: CASSVKWMPSTDTQYF

len: 16
v_gene: TRBV5-1
j_gene: TRBJ2-1
CDR3aa: CASSLIPGTSYNEQFF

len: 14
v_gene: TRBV28
j_gene: TRBJ1-1
CDR3aa: CASSLVQGLTEAFF

len: 14
v_gene: TRBV6-5
j_gene: TRBJ1-5
CDR3aa: CASSAAWKDQPQHF

len: 12
v_gene: TRBV2
j_gene: TRBJ2-7
CDR3aa: CASSGDRDEQYF

len: 16
v_gene: TRBV5-6
j_gene: TRBJ2-3
CDR3aa: CASSSQTSGRGDTQYF

len: 15
v_gene: TRBV7-6
j_gene: TRBJ2-7
CDR3aa: CASSLAGRGSYEQYF

len: 12
v_gene: TRBV11-2
j_gene: TRBJ2-5
CDR3aa: CASKAEGETQYF

len: 15
v_gene: TRBV5-1
j_gene: TRBJ2-1
CDR3aa: CASSPTPGQYNEQFF

len: 14
v_gene: TRBV5-1
j_gene: TRBJ1-5
CDR3aa: CASSPDRGNQPQHF

len: 18
v_gene: TRBV7-8
j_gene: TRBJ2-1
CDR3aa: CASSLEVEGGLALNEQFF

len: 16
v_gene: TRBV7-9
j_gene: TRBJ2-1
CDR3aa: CASSIRSGRRRNEQFF

len: 14
v_gene: TRBV5-4
j_gene: TRBJ2-7
CDR3aa: CASSSPQGRYEQYF

len: 15
v_gene: TRBV6-5
j_gene: TRBJ2-1
CDR3aa: CASSVTTGGFNEQFF

len: 11
v_gene: TRBV28
j_gene: TRBJ2-5
CDR3aa: CASSLKETQYF

len: 12
v_gene: TRBV6-1
j_gene: TRBJ2-7
CDR3aa: CASSEGALEQYF

len: 14
v_gene: TRBV10-2
j_gene: TRBJ1-2
CDR3aa: CASSRDTTYYGYTF

len: 14
v_gene: TRBV5-1
j_gene: TRBJ2-7
CDR3aa: CASRVTGTTYEQYF

len: 14
v_gene: TRBV18
j_gene: TRBJ1-2
CDR3aa: CASSRQGANYGYTF

len: 14
v_gene: TRBV10-3
j_gene: TRBJ1-2
CDR3aa: CAITRDPSSPMGTF

len: 17
v_gene: TRBV11-2
j_gene: TRBJ2-7
CDR3aa: CASSLPPAGRWIYEQYF